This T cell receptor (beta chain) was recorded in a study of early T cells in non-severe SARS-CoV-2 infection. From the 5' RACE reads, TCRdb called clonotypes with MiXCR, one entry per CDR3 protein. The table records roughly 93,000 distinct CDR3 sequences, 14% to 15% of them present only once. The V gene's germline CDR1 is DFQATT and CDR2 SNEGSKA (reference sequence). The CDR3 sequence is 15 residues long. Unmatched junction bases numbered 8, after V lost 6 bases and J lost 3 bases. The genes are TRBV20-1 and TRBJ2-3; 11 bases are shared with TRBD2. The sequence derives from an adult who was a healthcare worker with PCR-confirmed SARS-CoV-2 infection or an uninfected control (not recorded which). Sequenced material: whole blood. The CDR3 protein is CSASWGTSGTDTQYF. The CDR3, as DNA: TGCAGTGCCTCATGGGGGACTAGCGGTACAGATACGCAGTATTTT.